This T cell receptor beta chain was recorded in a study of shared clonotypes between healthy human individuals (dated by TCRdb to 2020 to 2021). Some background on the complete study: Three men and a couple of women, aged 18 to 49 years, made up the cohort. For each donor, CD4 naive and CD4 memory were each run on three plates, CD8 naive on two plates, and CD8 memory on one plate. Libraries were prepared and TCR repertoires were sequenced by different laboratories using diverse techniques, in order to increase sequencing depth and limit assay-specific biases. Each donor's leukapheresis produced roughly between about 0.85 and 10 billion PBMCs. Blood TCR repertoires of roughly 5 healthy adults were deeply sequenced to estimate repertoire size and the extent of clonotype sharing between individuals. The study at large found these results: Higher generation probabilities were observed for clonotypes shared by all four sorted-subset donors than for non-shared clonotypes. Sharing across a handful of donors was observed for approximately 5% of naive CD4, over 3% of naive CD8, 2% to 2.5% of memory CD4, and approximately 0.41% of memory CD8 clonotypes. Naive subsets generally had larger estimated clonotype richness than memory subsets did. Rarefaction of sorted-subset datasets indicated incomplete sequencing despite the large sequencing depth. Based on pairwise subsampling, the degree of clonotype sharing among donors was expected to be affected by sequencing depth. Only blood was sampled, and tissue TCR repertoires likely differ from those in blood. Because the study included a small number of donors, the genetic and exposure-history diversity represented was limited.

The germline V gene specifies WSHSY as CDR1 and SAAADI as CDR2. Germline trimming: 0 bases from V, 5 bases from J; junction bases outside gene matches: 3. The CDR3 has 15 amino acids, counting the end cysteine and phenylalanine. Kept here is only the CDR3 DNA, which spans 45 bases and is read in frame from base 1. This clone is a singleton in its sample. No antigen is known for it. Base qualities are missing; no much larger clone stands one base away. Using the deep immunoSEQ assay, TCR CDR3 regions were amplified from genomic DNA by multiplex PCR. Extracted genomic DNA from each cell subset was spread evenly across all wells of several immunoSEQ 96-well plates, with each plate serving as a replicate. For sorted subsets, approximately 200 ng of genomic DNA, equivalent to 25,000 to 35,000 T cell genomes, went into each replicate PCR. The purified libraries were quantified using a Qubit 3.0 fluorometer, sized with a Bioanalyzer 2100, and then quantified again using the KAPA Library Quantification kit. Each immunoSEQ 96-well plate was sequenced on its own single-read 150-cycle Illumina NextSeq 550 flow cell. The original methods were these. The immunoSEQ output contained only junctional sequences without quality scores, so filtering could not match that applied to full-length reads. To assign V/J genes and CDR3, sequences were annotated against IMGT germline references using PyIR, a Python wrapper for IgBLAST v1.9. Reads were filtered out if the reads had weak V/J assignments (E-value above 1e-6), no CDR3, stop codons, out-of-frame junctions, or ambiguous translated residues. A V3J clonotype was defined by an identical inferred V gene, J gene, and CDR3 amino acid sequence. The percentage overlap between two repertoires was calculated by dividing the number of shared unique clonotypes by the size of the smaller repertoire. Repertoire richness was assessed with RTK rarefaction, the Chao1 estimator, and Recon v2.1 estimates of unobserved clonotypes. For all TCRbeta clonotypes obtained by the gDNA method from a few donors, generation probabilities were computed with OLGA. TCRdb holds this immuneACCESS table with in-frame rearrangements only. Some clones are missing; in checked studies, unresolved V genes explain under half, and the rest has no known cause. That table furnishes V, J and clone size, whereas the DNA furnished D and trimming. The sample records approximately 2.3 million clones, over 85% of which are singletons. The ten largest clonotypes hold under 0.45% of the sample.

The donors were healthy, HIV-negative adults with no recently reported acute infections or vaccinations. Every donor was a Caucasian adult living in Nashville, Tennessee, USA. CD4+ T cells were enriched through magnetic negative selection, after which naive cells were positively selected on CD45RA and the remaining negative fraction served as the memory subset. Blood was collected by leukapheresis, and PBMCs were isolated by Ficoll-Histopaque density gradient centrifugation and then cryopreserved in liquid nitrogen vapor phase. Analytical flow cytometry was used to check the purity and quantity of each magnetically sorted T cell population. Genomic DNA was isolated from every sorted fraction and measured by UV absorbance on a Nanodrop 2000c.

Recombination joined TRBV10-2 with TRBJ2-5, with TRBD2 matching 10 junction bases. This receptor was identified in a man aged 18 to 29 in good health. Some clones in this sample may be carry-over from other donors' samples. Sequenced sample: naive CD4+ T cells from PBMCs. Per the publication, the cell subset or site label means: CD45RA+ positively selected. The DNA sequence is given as TGCGCCAGCAGTGAGTCCCTAGCGGGAGTTGAGACCCAGTACTTC. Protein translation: CASSESLAGVETQYF.